This T cell receptor (beta chain) was documented in a study of blood T cell repertoires in COVID-19. Study-level background: T cells, B-cell-depleted T cells, or PBMCs supplied cDNA or gDNA.

Original processing notes: Nucleated cell number was recorded as an estimate derived from reference gene primer amplification. Profiling relied on immunoSEQ multiplex PCR, and the TCRdb table lists in-frame clones only, not all of them. The DNA was the basis for D and trimming; V, J and clone size are from that table. The data contain 100,000 to 150,000 clones, around 82% of them singletons. Sequencing input: peripheral blood. This sequence was found in a man aged 25 to 45 with COVID-19, enrolled during active disease.

CDR3 in DNA: TGTGCCAGCAGCGTAGGGTTACTAGCGGGGGCAGACGAGCAGTACTTC. Translated, it gives CASSVGLLAGADEQYF. V usage is TRBV9 and J usage is TRBJ2-7; 11 bases fit TRBD2. V dropped 0 bases and J dropped 5; count of bases not matched to a gene: 7. CDR1 is SGDLS and CDR2 is YYNGEE in the germline V gene. This CDR3 spans 16 amino acids.